This T cell receptor beta chain was documented in a study of blood T cell repertoires in COVID-19. V dropped 11 bases and J dropped 8 bases, with 18 bases sitting between them. Germline V lookup: CDR1 SEHNR, CDR2 FQNEAQ (reference sequence). This CDR3 has 12 residues. Sequenced by immunoSEQ multiplex PCR; TCRdb stores in-frame clones only, minus some. In the table there are a few hundred thousand clones, 87% of which are singletons. The clonotype was recovered from a man in his late teens or twenties with active or convalescent COVID-19. V usage is TRBV7-9 and J usage is TRBJ1-2; D is undetermined. The sample taken for sequencing was peripheral blood. CDR3 loop: CAGRAGVQGYTF. The CDR3 DNA is TGTGCCGGCCGGGCGGGCGTTCAGGGCTACACCTTC.